This T cell receptor (beta chain) was sequenced in a study of response to subunit inactivated influenza vaccine. General study results and limits: After each seasonal influenza vaccination, few new T cells are recruited, the authors suggested.

This clonotype was observed at least ten times. No antigen is known for it. Each CDR3 protein gets one entry after TCRdb re-called the RT-PCR reads with MiXCR. The sample has almost 250,000 distinct CDR3 sequences; less than 15% are singletons. The TCR comes from a man aged 50 to 60 who received an inactivated influenza vaccine. The sample was non-naive T cells sorted from PBMCs, taken 14 to 15 days before vaccination.

CDR3 bases: TGCGCCAGCAGCCAGGGTGGAATCAGGACAGCGAACACCGGGGAGCTGTTTTTT. This gives the protein CASSQGGIRTANTGELFF. The genes are TRBV4-3 and TRBJ2-2; D may be TRBD1 (6 bases). Trimming cost V 3 bases and J 0 bases, with 17 bases left between them. This CDR3 has 18 amino acids. Per the germline V gene, CDR1 is LGHNA and CDR2 is YSLEER.